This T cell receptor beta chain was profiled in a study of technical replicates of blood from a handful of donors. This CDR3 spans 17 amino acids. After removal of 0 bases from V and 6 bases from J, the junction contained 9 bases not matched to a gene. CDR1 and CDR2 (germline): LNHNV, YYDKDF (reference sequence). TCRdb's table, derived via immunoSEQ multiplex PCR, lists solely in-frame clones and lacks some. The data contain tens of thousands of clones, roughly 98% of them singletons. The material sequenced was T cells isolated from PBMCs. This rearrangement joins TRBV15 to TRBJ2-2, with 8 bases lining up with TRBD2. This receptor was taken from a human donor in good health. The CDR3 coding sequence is TGTGCCACCAGCAGAGATCCAGCGGGAGTTGGATCCGGGGAGCTGTTTTTT. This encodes CATSRDPAGVGSGELFF.